This TCR beta chain was recorded in a study of TIL therapy for anti-PD-1-resistant metastatic lung cancer. Study context: Tumor harvest preceded PD-1/PD-L1 blockade, followed by nivolumab treatment. Whole-study results and caveats: This highly selected cohort may not generalize to typical lung cancer patients.

This CDR3 region has 15 residues. Per germline, CDR1 MDHEN and CDR2 SYDVKM. V was pared by 5 bases and J by 1 base, with 12 bases between. The time point is: pre-treatment sample, taken before nivolumab and TIL therapy. Enrollment ran from 2017 to early 2020. This was the immunoSEQ v3 assay. Libraries were sequenced to around 2 million read pairs (survey) or 5-6 million (deep). The protocol was immunoSEQ multiplex PCR, while the TCRdb copy is restricted to in-frame clones and leaves out a portion. The repertoire holds about 47,000 clones, with 80% to 90% as singletons. With respect to this clone: What it binds is unknown.

The rearrangement links TRBV28 to TRBJ1-3; unclear D gene. Sample: blood, taken at baseline. This receptor was taken from a person aged 30 to 80 with non-small cell lung cancer. The chain's CDR3 is CASSPAPGSGNTIYF. The CDR3 coding sequence is TGTGCCAGCAGTCCCGCCCCCGGGTCTGGAAACACCATATATTTT.